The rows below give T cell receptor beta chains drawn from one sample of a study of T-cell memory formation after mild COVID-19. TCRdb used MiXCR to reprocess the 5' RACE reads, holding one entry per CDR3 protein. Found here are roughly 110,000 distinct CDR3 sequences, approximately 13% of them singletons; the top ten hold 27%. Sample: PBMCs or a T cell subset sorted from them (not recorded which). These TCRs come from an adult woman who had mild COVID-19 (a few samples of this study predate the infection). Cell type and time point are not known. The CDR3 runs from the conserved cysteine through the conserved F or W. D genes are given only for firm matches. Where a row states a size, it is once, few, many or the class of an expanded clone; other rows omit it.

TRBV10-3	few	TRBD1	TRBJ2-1	TGTGCCATCACTCCCGAAGCAGGGGGTAATCATGAGCAGTTCTTC	CAITPEAGGNHEQFF
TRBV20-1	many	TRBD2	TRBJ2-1	TGCAGTGCCTTAGTCCCGGCGGGGGAGGATTTGGGCAATGAGCAGTTCTTC	CSALVPAGEDLGNEQFF
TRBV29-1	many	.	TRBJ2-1	TGCAGCGTTGAAGGGACCTCGACAGGGCCCCCGACGGGAGGGTGGCAGTTCTTC	CSVEGTSTGPPTGGWQFF
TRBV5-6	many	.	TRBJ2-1	TGTGCCAGCTCGACAGGAGAACCCTACAATGAGCAGTTCTTC	CASSTGEPYNEQFF
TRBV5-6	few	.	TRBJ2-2	TGTGCCAGCAGCTTGTCCCCTAGCAACACCGGGGAGCTGTTTTTT	CASSLSPSNTGELFF
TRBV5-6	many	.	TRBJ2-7	TGTGCCAGCAGCTTTGAGACAGGGAGGTACGAGCAGTACTTC	CASSFETGRYEQYF
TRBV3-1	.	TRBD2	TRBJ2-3	TGTGCCAGCATCCAAGGACTTGCGGGGGGGCGGACAGATACGCAGTATTTT	CASIQGLAGGRTDTQYF
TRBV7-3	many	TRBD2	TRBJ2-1	TGTGCCAGCAGCTTCCGACTAGCGGGAGGGGAGCAGTTCTTC	CASSFRLAGGEQFF
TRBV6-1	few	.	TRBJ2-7	TGTGCCAGCAGTGAAGTCGGGATTGGCTCCTACGAGCAGTACTTC	CASSEVGIGSYEQYF
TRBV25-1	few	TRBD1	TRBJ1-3	TGTGCCAGCAGTGAGCCGGGACAGGAGTACTCTGGAAACACCATATATTTT	CASSEPGQEYSGNTIYF
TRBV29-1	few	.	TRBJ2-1	TGCAGCGTCGTTGGGTATGAGCAGTTCTTC	CSVVGYEQFF
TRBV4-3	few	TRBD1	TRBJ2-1	TGCGCCAGCAGCCAACGGACAGGGGGCGGGGAGCAGTTCTTC	CASSQRTGGGEQFF
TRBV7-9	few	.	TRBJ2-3	TGTGCCAGCAGCTTAAGCTTAACTAGCACAGATACGCAGTATTTT	CASSLSLTSTDTQYF
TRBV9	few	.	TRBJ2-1	TGTGCCAGCAGCGTTAGCCACAATGAGCAGTTCTTC	CASSVSHNEQFF
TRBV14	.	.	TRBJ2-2	TGTGCCAGCAGCCAATACAAGGGACCAAACACCGGGGAGCTGTTTTTT	CASSQYKGPNTGELFF
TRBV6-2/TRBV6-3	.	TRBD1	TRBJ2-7	TGTGCCAGCAGGCCCCGCGGGACAGGCCGTGCCGAGCAGTACTTC	CASRPRGTGRAEQYF
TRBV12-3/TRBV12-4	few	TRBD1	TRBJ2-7	TGTGCCAGCAGTTTTCTGGACAGGGGCCTACTCTCCTACGAGCAGTACTTC	CASSFLDRGLLSYEQYF
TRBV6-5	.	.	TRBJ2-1	TGTGCCAGCAGTTACTCGTTGCCGGAACAGGACCCCGGTGAGCAGTTCTTC	CASSYSLPEQDPGEQFF
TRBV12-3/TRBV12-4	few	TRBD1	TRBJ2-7	TGTGCCAGCACCGACCGGGACAGGGGGGTCTACGAGCAGTACTTC	CASTDRDRGVYEQYF
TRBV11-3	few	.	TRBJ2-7	TGTGCCAGCAGCTTACCTGACTCGTTCGGGCCCTACGAGCAGTACTTC	CASSLPDSFGPYEQYF
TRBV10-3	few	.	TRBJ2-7	TGTGCCATCAGTGACGGTTGGGGGGCAGAGCAGTACTTC	CAISDGWGAEQYF
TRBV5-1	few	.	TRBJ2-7	TGCGCCAGCAGCTCCCAGGGATTTCCGACCTACGAGCAGTACTTC	CASSSQGFPTYEQYF
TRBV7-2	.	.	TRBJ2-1	TGTGCCAGCACTGCCGGGAATGAGCAGTTCTTC	CASTAGNEQFF
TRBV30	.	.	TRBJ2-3	TGTGCCTGGAGTATCCGGAGGGGTGATACGCAGTATTTT	CAWSIRRGDTQYF
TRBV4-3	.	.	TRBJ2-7	TGCGCCAGCAGCCAAGTTGCTGGCAACCCGAACTACGAGCAGTACTTC	CASSQVAGNPNYEQYF
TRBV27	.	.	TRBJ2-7	TGTGCCAGCAGTACCTACAGGGAGAGCTCCTACGAGCAGTACTTC	CASSTYRESSYEQYF
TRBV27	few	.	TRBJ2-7	TGTGCCAGCAGTTTAGGGGGGACGGGACCTCTCTACGAGCAGTACTTC	CASSLGGTGPLYEQYF
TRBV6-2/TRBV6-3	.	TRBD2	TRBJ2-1	TGTGCCAGCAGTTGGGCTAGCGGGAGTTATAGTGAGCAGTTCTTC	CASSWASGSYSEQFF
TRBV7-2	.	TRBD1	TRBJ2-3	TGTGCCAGCAGCCGTCAGACAGGGGACCTTACAGATACGCAGTATTTT	CASSRQTGDLTDTQYF
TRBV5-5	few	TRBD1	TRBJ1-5	TGTGCCAGCAGCTGGCTTTGGGCTCCGACAGGGTATAGCAATCAGCCCCAGCATTTT	CASSWLWAPTGYSNQPQHF
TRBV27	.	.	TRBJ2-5	TGTGCCAGCAGTTTAGACAGAACCCAAGAGACCCAGTACTTC	CASSLDRTQETQYF
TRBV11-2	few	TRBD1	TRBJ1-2	TGTGCCAGCAGCTCCTACGAAATTGGGACAGTTAAAGCTAACTATGGCTACACCTTC	CASSSYEIGTVKANYGYTF
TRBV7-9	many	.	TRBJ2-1	TGTGCCAGCAGCTTAGGCCCCCTCGCGGATGAGCAGTTCTTC	CASSLGPLADEQFF
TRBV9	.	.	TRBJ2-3	TGTGCCAGCAGCGTAGAACTAGTGGCAGACACAGATACGCAGTATTTT	CASSVELVADTDTQYF
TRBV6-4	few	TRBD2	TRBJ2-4	TGTGCCAGCAGTGACCGGAAGGGAATAGCGGGGGCGCGGGAGGCCAAAAACATTCAGTACTTC	CASSDRKGIAGAREAKNIQYF
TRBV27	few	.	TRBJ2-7	TGTGCCAGCGGGGGCATCGAGCAGTACTTC	CASGGIEQYF
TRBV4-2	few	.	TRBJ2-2	TGTGCCAGCAGCCAAGAACGGCAATCGAACACCGGGGAGCTGTTTTTT	CASSQERQSNTGELFF
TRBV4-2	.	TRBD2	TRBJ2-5	TGTGCCAGCAGCTTCGGGACTAGCGGGAGGGCCTCAAAGTGGGACCAAGAGACCCAGTACTTC	CASSFGTSGRASKWDQETQYF
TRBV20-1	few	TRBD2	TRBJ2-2	TGCAGTGCTAGGGGTAGCGGGAGTGGGGGGAGCACCGGGGAGCTGTTTTTT	CSARGSGSGGSTGELFF
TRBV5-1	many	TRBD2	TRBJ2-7	TGCGCCAGCAGCTTGGGGACTAGCGGAGCCTACGAGCAGTACTTC	CASSLGTSGAYEQYF
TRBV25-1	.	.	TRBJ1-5	TGTGCCAGCAGTGCCTACAATCAGCCCCAGCATTTT	CASSAYNQPQHF
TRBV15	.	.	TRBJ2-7	TGTGCCACCAGCTCCACCGGGACTTCAACGGGCGAGCAGTACTTC	CATSSTGTSTGEQYF
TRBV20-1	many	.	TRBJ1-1	TGCAGTGCTAGAGGGATAGAAGAAAGGGTCGAAGCTTTCTTT	CSARGIEERVEAFF
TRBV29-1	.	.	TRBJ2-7	TGCAGCGTTGAAGGTTTCGCGGACGAGCAGTACTTC	CSVEGFADEQYF
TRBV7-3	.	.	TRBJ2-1	TGTGCCAGCAGCTTATTGACCCCACAGGGCGGTTCGTACAATGAGCAGTTCTTC	CASSLLTPQGGSYNEQFF